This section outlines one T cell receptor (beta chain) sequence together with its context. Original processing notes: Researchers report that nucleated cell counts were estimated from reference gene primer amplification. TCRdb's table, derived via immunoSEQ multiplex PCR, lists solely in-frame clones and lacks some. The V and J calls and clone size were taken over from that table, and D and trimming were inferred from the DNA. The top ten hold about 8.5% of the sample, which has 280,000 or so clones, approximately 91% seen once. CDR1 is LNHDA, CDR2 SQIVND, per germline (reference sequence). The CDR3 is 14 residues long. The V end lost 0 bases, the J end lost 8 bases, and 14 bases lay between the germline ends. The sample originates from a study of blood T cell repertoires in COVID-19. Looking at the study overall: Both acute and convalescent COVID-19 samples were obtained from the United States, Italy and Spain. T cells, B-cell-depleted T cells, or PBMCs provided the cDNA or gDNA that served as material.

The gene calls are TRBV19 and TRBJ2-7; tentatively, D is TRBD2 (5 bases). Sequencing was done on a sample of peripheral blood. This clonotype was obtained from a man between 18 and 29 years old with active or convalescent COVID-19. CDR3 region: CASSIDLGVSQQYF. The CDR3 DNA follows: TGTGCCAGTAGTATAGATCTCGGGGTTTCCCAGCAGTACTTC.